The clone carrying this T cell receptor (beta chain) was picked up a small number of times. Antigen unknown. This sample was included in a study of cytomegalovirus exposure and HLA in healthy donors. Study-wide results and caveats: Researchers reported that a few CMV-associated chains were confirmed in vitro as CMV antigen-specific.

Germline lookup yields CDR1 SQVTM and CDR2 ANQGSEA. The CDR3 loop spans 13 amino acids. V lost 6 bases and J lost 3; bases outside the gene matches: 4. The repertoire was sequenced with immunoSEQ multiplex PCR; TCRdb's copy has only in-frame clones and lacks some. The table includes over 200,000 clones, roughly 88% detected once. The specimen was PBMCs. The rearrangement uses TRBV29-1 and TRBJ1-1, with 10 nucleotides matching TRBD1. This sequence originates from a woman in her late teens or twenties in good health and CMV-seronegative. CDR3 in DNA: TGCAGCGTGGGGACAGGGGTGTACACTGAAGCTTTCTTT. It translates to CSVGTGVYTEAFF.